These T cell receptor beta chains were read from a single sample in a study of Graves' ophthalmopathy and Graves' hyperthyroidism. TCRdb re-called the multiplex PCR reads through MiXCR, storing one row per CDR3 protein. The table has about 240,000 distinct CDR3 sequences, about 46% seen once; the top ten hold around half. What was sequenced was peripheral blood. The receptors shown here come from an adult man with Graves' ophthalmopathy. Each CDR3 is given with its conserved first and last residue. D genes are given only for firm matches. Not every row has a clone size; where given, it reads once, few, many or a size class.

d_call	clone_size	v_call	j_call	cdr3_nt	cdr3_aa
TRBD2	.	TRBV9	TRBJ2-7	TGCGCCAGCAGCTTGGAAGCGGGAGGGCCGGTGGAGCAGTACTTC	CASSLEAGGPVEQYF
.	.	TRBV13	TRBJ2-2	TGTGCCAGCAGCTCCCTCGACAGGACGAACACCGGGGAGCTGTTTTTT	CASSSLDRTNTGELFF
.	.	TRBV2	TRBJ1-5	TGTGCCAGCAGTGTGGAGCGGGCCACCAATCAGCCCCAGCATTTT	CASSVERATNQPQHF
.	once	TRBV28	TRBJ2-7	TGTGCCAGCAGGTCCGGGGCATCCTACGAGCAGTACTTC	CASRSGASYEQYF
TRBD1	.	TRBV6-1	TRBJ2-5	TGTGCCAGCAGTGAAGCCCGGGACAGCCAAGAGACCCAGTACTTC	CASSEARDSQETQYF
.	.	TRBV10-3	TRBJ1-4	TGTGCCAGCAGTTTTGGGGGGTCTAATGAAAAACTGTTTTTT	CASSFGGSNEKLFF
TRBD1	.	TRBV20-1	TRBJ1-4	TGCAGTGTTCCGGACAGGGGGTCTTCAACTAATGAAAAACTGTTTTTT	CSVPDRGSSTNEKLFF
.	few	TRBV29-1	TRBJ1-2	TGCAGCGTTGGGACTTCTAACTATGGCTACACCTTC	CSVGTSNYGYTF
.	few	TRBV9	TRBJ1-1	TGTGCCAGCAGCAGAGGAGCTTTCTTT	CASSRGAFF
TRBD2	.	TRBV7-9	TRBJ2-1	TGTGCCAGCAGCCCCGGGGAGGGCTCCTACAATGAGCAGTTCTTC	CASSPGEGSYNEQFF
TRBD1	.	TRBV11-3	TRBJ2-3	TGTGCCAGCAGCATACAGGGGCATAGCACAGATACGCAGTATTTT	CASSIQGHSTDTQYF
TRBD1	few	TRBV29-1	TRBJ2-2	TGCAGCGTTGAGGGACAGGGTTCGACGAACACCGGGGAGCTGTTTTTT	CSVEGQGSTNTGELFF
.	.	TRBV2	TRBJ2-7	TGTGCCAGCAGTGAGAGGGTTGGATCTCGCGAGCAGTACTTC	CASSERVGSREQYF
.	.	TRBV6-6	TRBJ1-2	TGTGCCAGCAGTTACTCGTCAGGGGTCGGCGGCTACACCTTC	CASSYSSGVGGYTF
.	.	TRBV6-6	TRBJ2-6	TGTGCCAGCACCAGCTCTGGGGCCAACGTCCTGACTTTC	CASTSSGANVLTF
.	.	TRBV5-4	TRBJ2-7	TGTGCCAGCAGCACCGGGACATTCGGCTCCTACGAGCAGTACTTC	CASSTGTFGSYEQYF
.	few	TRBV2	TRBJ2-5	TGTGCCAGCAGTTTCGGGATCTTACCTACGGAGACCCAGTACTTC	CASSFGILPTETQYF
.	few	TRBV5-1	TRBJ1-4	TGCGCCAGCAGCTTGGAGCTAGACGAAAAACTGTTTTTT	CASSLELDEKLFF
.	.	TRBV12-3/TRBV12-4	TRBJ1-5	TGTGCCAGCAGTCCCCTAGCAGGGCGGAATAGCAATCAGCCCCAGCATTTT	CASSPLAGRNSNQPQHF
.	few	TRBV5-1	TRBJ1-1	TGCGCCAGCAGCGAGAGGCAGGGGAACACTGAAGCTTTCTTT	CASSERQGNTEAFF
TRBD1	.	TRBV2	TRBJ1-1	TGTGCCAGCAGTGAGGTACAGGGGGAGCACACTGAAGCTTTCTTT	CASSEVQGEHTEAFF
TRBD2	.	TRBV4-1	TRBJ2-7	TGCGCCAGCAGCCAAGCTAGCGGGGCTATATCCTACGAGCAGTACTTC	CASSQASGAISYEQYF